Listed below are T cell receptor beta chains from one sample, sequenced in a study of CD8 T cells in Susac syndrome. TCRdb used MiXCR to reprocess the immunoSEQ multiplex PCR reads, holding one entry per CDR3 protein. The sample lists approximately 180,000 distinct CDR3 sequences, roughly 94% occurring once. The sample was CD4+ T cells from PBMCs. These receptors originate from a human donor with Susac syndrome. The CDR3 runs from the conserved cysteine through the conserved F or W. D genes are given only for firm matches. A clone size is listed for some rows: how often the clone was seen (once, few, many), or a class if it is expanded.

v_gene	abundance	j_gene	d_gene	CDR3aa	CDR3nt
TRBV20-1	NA	TRBJ2-2	NA	CSAGAPGLYTGELFF	TGCAGTGCTGGGGCTCCGGGACTCTACACCGGGGAGCTGTTTTTT
TRBV12-3/TRBV12-4	NA	TRBJ2-3	NA	CASSLLDTQYF	TGTGCCAGCAGTTTACTGGATACGCAGTATTTT
TRBV29-1	NA	TRBJ1-2	NA	CSVEAVAGVEGYTF	TGCAGCGTTGAAGCGGTGGCAGGGGTCGAAGGCTACACCTTC
TRBV11-2	NA	TRBJ2-2	NA	CASSLERGTGELFF	TGTGCCAGCAGCTTAGAAAGGGGCACCGGGGAGCTGTTTTTT
TRBV2	NA	TRBJ1-1	NA	CASSPMVIGAFF	TGTGCCAGCAGTCCAATGGTGATTGGAGCTTTCTTT
TRBV10-3	NA	TRBJ1-2	NA	CAISESNRGQGYGYTF	TGTGCCATCAGTGAGTCTAATAGGGGTCAAGGCTATGGCTACACCTTC
TRBV2	NA	TRBJ1-4	NA	CASSAIREKLFF	TGTGCCAGCAGTGCAATTCGTGAAAAACTGTTTTTT
TRBV28	NA	TRBJ1-5	NA	CTSSLVGGDSNQPQHF	TGTACCAGCAGTTTAGTAGGGGGTGATAGCAATCAGCCCCAGCATTTT
TRBV19	NA	TRBJ1-1	NA	CASTLTRVNTEAFF	TGTGCCAGTACCCTAACAAGGGTGAACACTGAAGCTTTCTTT
TRBV11-2	NA	TRBJ2-7	TRBD1	CASSRPGQGIHEQYF	TGTGCCAGCAGCCGTCCGGGACAGGGCATCCACGAGCAGTACTTC
TRBV7-2	NA	TRBJ2-1	NA	CASSLNWRNNEQFF	TGTGCCAGCAGCTTAAATTGGCGGAACAATGAGCAGTTCTTC
TRBV7-9	NA	TRBJ1-4	NA	CASSLEVDEKLFF	TGTGCCAGCAGCTTAGAGGTGGACGAAAAACTGTTTTTT
TRBV12-3/TRBV12-4	NA	TRBJ2-2	NA	CASSFLAGGSNTGELFF	TGTGCCAGCAGTTTTTTGGCTGGGGGGTCGAACACCGGGGAGCTGTTTTTT
TRBV4-2	NA	TRBJ2-1	TRBD2	CASSQVLQRGTHEQFF	TGTGCCAGCAGCCAAGTTCTCCAGCGGGGGACGCATGAGCAGTTCTTC
TRBV3-1	NA	TRBJ1-1	NA	CASSQGAWGGLNTEAFF	TGTGCCAGCAGCCAAGGCGCCTGGGGGGGATTGAACACTGAAGCTTTCTTT
TRBV10-3	NA	TRBJ2-2	NA	CAISHYSGNTGELFF	TGTGCCATCAGTCATTACAGCGGGAACACCGGGGAGCTGTTTTTT
TRBV3-1	NA	TRBJ1-1	NA	CASSQRGVNTEAFF	TGTGCCAGCAGCCAGAGGGGCGTGAACACTGAAGCTTTCTTT
TRBV9	NA	TRBJ2-2	NA	CASSVVVNTGELFF	TGTGCCAGCAGCGTAGTTGTCAACACCGGGGAGCTGTTTTTT
TRBV28	once	TRBJ2-3	NA	CASRHRTDTQYF	TGTGCCAGCAGACATAGGACAGATACGCAGTATTTT
TRBV7-8	NA	TRBJ2-7	NA	CASSRGLSYEQYF	TGTGCCAGCAGTCGTGGTCTCTCCTACGAGCAGTACTTC
TRBV19	NA	TRBJ1-5	NA	CASSITANQPQHF	TGTGCCAGTAGTATCACAGCTAATCAGCCCCAGCATTTT
TRBV5-8	NA	TRBJ1-1	NA	CASSLIRNTPRPEAFF	TGTGCCAGCAGCTTGATAAGAAACACCCCCCGTCCGGAAGCTTTCTTT
TRBV28	NA	TRBJ1-5	NA	CASSFSTGRRNQPQHF	TGTGCCAGCAGTTTTAGTACGGGTCGCCGAAATCAGCCCCAGCATTTT
TRBV7-9	NA	TRBJ1-5	NA	CASSLAGANQPQHF	TGTGCCAGCAGCTTAGCCGGGGCCAATCAGCCCCAGCATTTT
TRBV3-1	NA	TRBJ1-1	NA	CASSHRGPSEAFF	TGTGCCAGCAGCCATAGAGGGCCATCTGAAGCTTTCTTT
TRBV3-1	NA	TRBJ1-2	TRBD1	CASSQEDRAPYGYTF	TGTGCCAGCAGCCAAGAGGACAGGGCCCCCTATGGCTACACCTTC
TRBV27	NA	TRBJ2-7	TRBD2	CASSPRLAPYEQYF	TGTGCCAGCAGTCCAAGACTAGCCCCCTACGAGCAGTACTTC
TRBV7-9	NA	TRBJ1-1	TRBD1	CASSPRTGPAEAFF	TGTGCCAGCAGCCCCAGGACAGGCCCCGCTGAAGCTTTCTTT
TRBV7-9	NA	TRBJ2-7	NA	CASSFPGKVYEQYF	TGTGCCAGCAGCTTTCCCGGGAAGGTCTACGAGCAGTACTTC